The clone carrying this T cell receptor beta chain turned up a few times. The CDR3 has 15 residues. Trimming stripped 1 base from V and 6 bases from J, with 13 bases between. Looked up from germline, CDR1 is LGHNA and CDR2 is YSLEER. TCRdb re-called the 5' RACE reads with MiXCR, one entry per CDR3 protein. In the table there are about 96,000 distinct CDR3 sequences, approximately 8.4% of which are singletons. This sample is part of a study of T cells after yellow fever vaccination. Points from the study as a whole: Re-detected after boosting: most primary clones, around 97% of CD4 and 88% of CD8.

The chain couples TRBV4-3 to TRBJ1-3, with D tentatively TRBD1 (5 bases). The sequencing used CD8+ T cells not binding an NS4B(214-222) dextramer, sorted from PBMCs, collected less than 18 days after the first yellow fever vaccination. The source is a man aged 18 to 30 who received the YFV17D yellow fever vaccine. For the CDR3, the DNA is TGCGCCAGCAGCCAAGGCCTGGGGCAAGCAAACACCATATATTTT. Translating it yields CASSQGLGQANTIYF.